This T cell receptor (beta chain) is drawn from a study of blood T cell repertoires in COVID-19. In the study's own analysis: Amplification with reference gene primers provided the estimates of nucleated cell counts. Measured with immunoSEQ multiplex PCR; TCRdb has only the in-frame clones, and not every one. For V, J and clone size, that table is used; D and trimming come from the DNA. This sample has under 200,000 clones, with 70% to 80% found just once. V lost 10 bases and J 0 bases, leaving 12 bases between the germline ends. The CDR3 is made up of 13 amino acids. This TCR was sampled from a man in his 60s with acute or convalescent COVID-19. The specimen sequenced was peripheral blood. The chain carries TRBV12-3 or TRBV12-4 and TRBJ1-2, with D maybe TRBD1 (6 bases). DNA of the CDR3: TGTGCCACCCGGGACACACCTAACTATGGCTACACCTTC. Translating gives CATRDTPNYGYTF.